This T cell receptor (beta chain) is from a study of CD8+ T cells in alopecia areata. Stated treatment: oral pan-JAK inhibitor, 5-10 mg twice daily. Peripheral blood and lesional scalp punch biopsies came from alopecia areata patients. The CDR3 has 14 residues. CDR1 and CDR2 from the germline V gene are SNHLY and FYNNEI. The ends were cut back, 8 bases at V and 5 bases at J, with 16 bases in the middle. Investigators isolated RNA and reverse transcribed it into cDNA to act as the sequencing template. TCRdb's table, derived via immunoSEQ multiplex PCR, lists solely in-frame clones and lacks some. The sample has fewer than 250,000 clones; 50% to 70% are singletons. General study findings and limits: Affected scalp, especially in alopecia totalis/universalis, had a higher clonality than normal scalp did. Tofacitinib produced a significant decrease in scalp clonality and in expanded CD8+ clones among the top 100. Relative to mice, TCR sharing across patients was less clear, a difference possibly HLA-related.

This clone was seen a single time. What it recognizes is unknown. The chain combines TRBV2 with TRBJ1-5; D ambiguous. The sequenced sample was CD4+ T cells sorted from blood, obtained at week 49, from a patient treated with tofacitinib. The sequence was collected from a human donor with alopecia areata. The CDR3: CASDDDVGDQPQHF. The CDR3 DNA follows: TGTGCCAGCGACGACGACGTGGGTGATCAGCCCCAGCATTTT.